The 3 T cell receptor beta chains presented below share a single source sample, sequenced in a study of cytomegalovirus exposure and HLA in healthy donors. PCR involved 60 Vbeta and 13 Jbeta primers. Repertoires were generated with immunoSEQ multiplex PCR, while TCRdb's copy carries only in-frame clones and drops some. This sample yields about 90,000 clones, of which less than 85% are seen a single time; 2.1% belongs to the top ten. The specimen was PBMCs. The source is a man aged 18 to 30 in good health and CMV-seronegative.

The chain couples TRBV27 to TRBJ1-4, with 10 bases aligning to TRBD1. CDR3 length equals 16 residues. Germline trimming cut 5 bases from V and 5 bases from J; bases unmatched to any gene: 8. Germline values: CDR1 MNHEY, CDR2 SMNVEV (reference sequence). CDR3 nucleotide sequence: TGTGCCAGCAGTCGCCTCCCGGGACAGGGGAATGAAAAACTGTTTTTT. Translation: CASSRLPGQGNEKLFF. The whole variable domain, remainder taken from reference TRBV27 and TRBJ1-4, is EAQVTQNPRYLITVTGKKLTVTCSQNMNHEYMSWYRQDPGLGLRQIYYSMNVEVTDKGDVPEGYKVSRKEKRNFPLILESPSPNQTSLYFCASSRLPGQGNEKLFFGSGTQLSVL.

The chain joins TRBV29-1 to TRBJ2-7, with TRBD1 as a possible D gene (5 bases). The CDR3 loop spans 12 amino acids. Trimming stripped 4 bases from V and 2 bases from J, with 9 bases between. Germline assignment: CDR1 SQVTM and CDR2 ANQGSEA. The CDR3 sequence: CSVVKGTYEQYF. As DNA, the CDR3 is TGCAGCGTTGTTAAGGGGACCTACGAGCAGTACTTC.

The chain links TRBV29-1 to TRBJ1-2; 10 nucleotides line up with TRBD1. Losses at the gene ends were 6 bases for V and 4 bases for J; bases not matched to a gene: 5. The germline gives CDR1 SQVTM, CDR2 ANQGSEA. This CDR3 is built from 13 residues. In nucleotides, the CDR3 is TGCAGCGTACCGGGACAGGGGTTCTATGGCTACACCTTC. As protein: CSVPGQGFYGYTF.